These T cell receptor beta chains were read from a single sample in a study of Ad26.COV2.S vaccination and SARS-CoV-2 variants. Clones were read by immunoSEQ multiplex PCR, and TCRdb kept only the in-frame ones, dropping some. The profile shows roughly 510,000 clones, around 88% of them singletons. The sample in question was peripheral blood, obtained in a trial of Ad26.COV2.S vaccine versus placebo. The receptors here all came from a person between 18 and 65 years old who received the Ad26.COV2.S COVID-19 vaccine or a placebo. CDR3s include the opening cysteine and the closing phenylalanine or tryptophan. The listing skips clone size in some rows; elsewhere it reads once, few, many or a size class.

>TRBV10-3|.|TRBJ1-2
CAISTTGGGYTF
>TRBV7-8|.|TRBJ1-6
CASSLNSREAPLHF
>TRBV7-7|.|TRBJ2-2
CASSPTQAGNTGELFF
>TRBV28|few|TRBJ1-5
CASSPYTGSNQPQHF
>TRBV4-3|.|TRBJ1-3
CASWGASSGNTIYF
>TRBV30|.|TRBJ1-5
CAWGRTGGNQPQHF
>TRBV15|.|TRBJ1-2
CATSSAEWNYGYTF
>TRBV28|.|TRBJ2-1
CASSKLAGEPYNEQFF
>TRBV6-6|.|TRBJ2-7
CASSYTWREQYF
>TRBV7-2|.|TRBJ2-5
CASSLYAGPIQETQYF
>TRBV7-3|.|TRBJ2-6
CASSLSRDNPSGANVLTF
>TRBV29-1|.|TRBJ1-3
CSVGLGRTGNTIYF
>TRBV2|.|TRBJ1-1
CASSEDRAISEAFF
>TRBV6-6|few|TRBJ2-6
CASFAGANVLTF
>TRBV12-3/TRBV12-4|.|TRBJ1-5
CASSATVGQPQHF
>TRBV11-2|.|TRBJ2-1
CASAVPGRRNEQFF
>TRBV9|.|TRBJ2-5
CASSLGLAGYGETQYF
>TRBV10-3|.|TRBJ2-2
CAISEGQGNTGELFF
>TRBV20-1|.|TRBJ2-7
CSASYGSEQYF
>TRBV29-1|few|TRBJ1-2
CSVDGDNF
>TRBV3-1/TRBV3-2|.|TRBJ2-7
CASTPNPWAYEQYF
>TRBV13|once|TRBJ1-5
CASSLGHGSAQHF
>TRBV11-2|.|TRBJ1-3
CASSLGGAGNTIYF
>TRBV5-4|.|TRBJ1-4
CASSLSGGVNEKLFF
>TRBV2|.|TRBJ2-1
CASSEEGRLAGEGSYNEQFF
>TRBV5-5|.|TRBJ2-7
CASSWGQGLSTYEQYF
>TRBV20-1|.|TRBJ2-7
CSGKERDEQYF
>TRBV28|.|TRBJ1-5
CASSLAGTNQPQHF
>TRBV19|.|TRBJ2-7
CASSYGTSYEQYF
>TRBV28|.|TRBJ1-5
CASSNRWSGNQPQHF
>TRBV6-6|.|TRBJ1-1
CASETVRLMNTEAFF
>TRBV7-9|.|TRBJ2-5
CASSLAAGAQETQYF
>TRBV2|.|TRBJ1-2
CASSVPGSYGYTF
>TRBV9|.|TRBJ1-2
CASSPDRGRGYTF
>TRBV6-2/TRBV6-3|.|TRBJ1-2
CASSSDRGPYGYTF
>TRBV27|.|TRBJ2-5
CASSPRGGGQETQYF
>TRBV5-1|.|TRBJ2-1
CASCIAGVLSSYNEQFF
>TRBV30|.|TRBJ2-1
CAWMEGAGYNEQFF
>TRBV4-3|.|TRBJ2-3
CASSQDDGADTQYF
>TRBV7-8|.|TRBJ2-7
CASSHSVPEQYF
>TRBV4-2|.|TRBJ2-2
CASSPIAGGQSGELFF
>TRBV30|.|TRBJ1-3
CAWNREYTIYF
>TRBV7-3|.|TRBJ2-2
CASSPAGGPAGELFF
>TRBV9|.|TRBJ2-3
CASSPERLNTDTQYF
>TRBV6-5|.|TRBJ2-3
CASNLGSGTDTQYF
>TRBV15|once|TRBJ1-5
CATSSRPRGNQPQHF
>TRBV5-4|once|TRBJ1-4
CASSLVGDEKLFF
>TRBV30|.|TRBJ1-2
CACSTDNYGYTF
>TRBV19|.|TRBJ2-3
CASSISRVSTDTQYF
>TRBV3-1/TRBV3-2|.|TRBJ1-1
CASSLTREKNTEAFF
>TRBV18|.|TRBJ1-4
CASSPWASTNEKLFF
>TRBV19|.|TRBJ2-5
CASSTLLAGGQETQYF
>TRBV28|.|TRBJ1-2
CASSLIGYGYTF
>TRBV7-2|.|TRBJ1-2
CASSSGQVQKLDTF
>TRBV28|.|TRBJ1-2
CASRVDGANYGYTF
>TRBV19|once|TRBJ1-5
CASSIFAGRGGNQPQHF
>TRBV7-6|.|TRBJ1-6
CASSQTGVLYNSPLHF